This T cell receptor (beta chain) was found in a study of OX40 agonist ivuxolimab in advanced cancers. On the study more broadly: Participants could have had prior anti-PD-1, anti-PD-L1 or anti-CTLA-4 therapy, and approximately 40% had some.

The repertoire was sequenced with immunoSEQ multiplex PCR; TCRdb's copy has only in-frame clones and lacks some. The table shows about 62,000 clones, with roughly four fifths occurring only once. This CDR3 spans 13 amino acids. The V gene's germline CDR1 is MGHRA and CDR2 YSYEKL. Trimming cost V 6 bases and J 5 bases, with 13 bases left between them. The J gene is TRBJ2-5, the V gene TRBV4-1; D is undetermined. Specimen: CD4+ or CD8+ T cells sorted from blood, collected in a trial of the OX40 agonist ivuxolimab. This receptor was taken from an adult with an advanced solid tumor such as melanoma, head and neck, liver or kidney cancer. The CDR3 DNA sequence: TGCGCCAGCAGTAAAACTAATTGGGAGACCCAGTACTTC. Protein: CASSKTNWETQYF.